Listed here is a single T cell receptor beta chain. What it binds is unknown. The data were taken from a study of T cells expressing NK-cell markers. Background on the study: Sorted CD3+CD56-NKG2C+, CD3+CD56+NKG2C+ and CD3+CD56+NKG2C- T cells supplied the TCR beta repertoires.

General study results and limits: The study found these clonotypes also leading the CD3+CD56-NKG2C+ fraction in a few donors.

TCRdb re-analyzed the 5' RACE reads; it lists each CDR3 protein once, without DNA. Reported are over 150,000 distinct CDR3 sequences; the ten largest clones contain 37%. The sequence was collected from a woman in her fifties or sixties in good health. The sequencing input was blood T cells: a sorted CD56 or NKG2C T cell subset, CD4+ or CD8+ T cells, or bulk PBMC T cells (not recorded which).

The CDR3 here is CASSPGEAGVTDTQYF. The V gene is TRBV7-7, the J gene TRBJ2-3; the TCRdb call, TRBD2, lacks DNA for checking. Germline V gene lookup returns CDR1 SSHAT and CDR2 FNYEAQ (reference sequence). The CDR3 is 16 residues long.